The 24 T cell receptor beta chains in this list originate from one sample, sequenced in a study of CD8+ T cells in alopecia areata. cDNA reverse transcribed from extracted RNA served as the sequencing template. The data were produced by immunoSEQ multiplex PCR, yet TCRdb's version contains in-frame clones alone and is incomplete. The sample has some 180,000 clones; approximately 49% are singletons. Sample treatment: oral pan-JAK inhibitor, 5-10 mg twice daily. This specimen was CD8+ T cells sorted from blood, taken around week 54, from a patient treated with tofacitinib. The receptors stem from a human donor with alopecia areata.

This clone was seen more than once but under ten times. As DNA, the CDR3 is TGCGCCAGCAGCATCACTAGCGGGGGGGCCCGGGAGACCCAGTACTTC. It specifies CASSITSGGARETQYF. The chain couples TRBV5-1 to TRBJ2-5, with 13 positions matching TRBD2. There are 16 residues in the CDR3. Trimming took 4 bases from V and 5 from J; bases not matched to a gene: 8. The germline gives CDR1 SGHRS, CDR2 YFSETQ. The full variable domain, rest sourced from reference TRBV5-1 and TRBJ2-5, is KAGVTQTPRYLIKTRGQQVTLSCSPISGHRSVSWYQQTPGQGLQFLFEYFSETQRNKGNFPGRFSGRQFSNSRSEMNVSTLELGDSALYLCASSITSGGARETQYFGPGTRLLVL.

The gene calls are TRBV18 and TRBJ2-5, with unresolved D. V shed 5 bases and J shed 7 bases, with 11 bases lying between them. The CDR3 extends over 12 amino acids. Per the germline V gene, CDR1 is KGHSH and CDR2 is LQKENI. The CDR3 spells CASSSSIWTQYF. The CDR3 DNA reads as TGTGCCAGCTCATCCAGTATTTGGACCCAGTACTTC.

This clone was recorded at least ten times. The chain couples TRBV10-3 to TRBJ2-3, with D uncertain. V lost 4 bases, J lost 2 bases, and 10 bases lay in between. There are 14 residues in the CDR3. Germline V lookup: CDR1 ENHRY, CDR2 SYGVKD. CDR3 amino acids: CAISGSGTTDTQYF. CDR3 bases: TGTGCCATCAGTGGATCAGGAACCACAGATACGCAGTATTTT.

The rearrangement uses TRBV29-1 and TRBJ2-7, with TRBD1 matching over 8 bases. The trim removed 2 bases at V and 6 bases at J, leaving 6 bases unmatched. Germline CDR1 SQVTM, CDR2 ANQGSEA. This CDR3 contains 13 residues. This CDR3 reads CSVERQGAGEQYF. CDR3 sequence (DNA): TGCAGCGTTGAACGGCAGGGGGCGGGCGAGCAGTACTTC.

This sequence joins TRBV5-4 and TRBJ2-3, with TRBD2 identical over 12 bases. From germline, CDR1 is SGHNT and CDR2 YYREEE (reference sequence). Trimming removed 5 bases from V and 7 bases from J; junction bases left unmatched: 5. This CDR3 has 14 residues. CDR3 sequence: CASSRLAGVHTQYF. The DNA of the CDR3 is TGTGCCAGCAGTCGACTAGCGGGGGTGCATACGCAGTATTTT.

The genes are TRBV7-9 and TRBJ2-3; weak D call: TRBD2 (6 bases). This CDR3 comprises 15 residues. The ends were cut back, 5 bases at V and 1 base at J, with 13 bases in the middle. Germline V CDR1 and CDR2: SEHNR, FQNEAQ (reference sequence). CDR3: CASSPPPGGTDTQYF. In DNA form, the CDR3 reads TGTGCCAGCAGCCCCCCCCCGGGGGGCACAGATACGCAGTATTTT.

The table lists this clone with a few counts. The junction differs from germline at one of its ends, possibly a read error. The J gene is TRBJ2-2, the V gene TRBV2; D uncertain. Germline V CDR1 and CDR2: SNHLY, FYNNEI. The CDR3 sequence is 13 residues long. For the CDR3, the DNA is TGTGCCAGTAGTGACCGGCGCACCGGGGAGCTGTTTTTT. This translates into CASSDRRTGELFF.

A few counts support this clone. The CDR3 here is CASSHLLEGTQYF. In nucleotides, the CDR3 is TGCGCCAGCAGCCATCTTCTAGAGGGGACGCAGTATTTT. The rearrangement joins TRBV4-3 to TRBJ2-3; D is perhaps TRBD1 or TRBD2 (5 bases each). CDR1 is LGHNA and CDR2 is YSLEER in the germline V gene. This CDR3 contains 13 residues. Trimming removed 3 bases from V and 9 bases from J, with 13 bases in between.

CDR3 DNA: TGTGCCAGCAGCGCCTACAGCTACGAGCAGTACTTC. This encodes CASSAYSYEQYF. The chain uses TRBV13 and TRBJ2-7; D gene uncertain. This CDR3 region has 12 residues. Germline V gives CDR1 PRHDT, CDR2 FYEKMQ (reference sequence). V shed 5 bases and J shed 3 bases, with 8 bases lying between them.

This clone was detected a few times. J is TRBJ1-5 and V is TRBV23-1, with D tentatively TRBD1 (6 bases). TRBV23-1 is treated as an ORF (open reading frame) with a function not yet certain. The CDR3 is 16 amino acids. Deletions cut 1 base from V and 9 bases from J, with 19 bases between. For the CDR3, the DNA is TGCGCCAGCAGTCAATGGGGACACCAATGCTGCGGGCCCCAGCATTTT. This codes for CASSQWGHQCCGPQHF.

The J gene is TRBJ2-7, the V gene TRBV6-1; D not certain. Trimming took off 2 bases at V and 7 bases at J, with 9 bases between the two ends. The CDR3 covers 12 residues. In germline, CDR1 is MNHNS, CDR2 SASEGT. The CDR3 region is CASSETPTEQYF. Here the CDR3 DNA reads TGTGCCAGCAGTGAAACCCCGACGGAGCAGTACTTC.

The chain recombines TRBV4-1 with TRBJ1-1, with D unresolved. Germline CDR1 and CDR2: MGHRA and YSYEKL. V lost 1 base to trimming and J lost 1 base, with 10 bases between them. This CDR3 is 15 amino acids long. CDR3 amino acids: CASSQGPVANTEAFF. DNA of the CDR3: TGCGCCAGCAGCCAAGGCCCCGTAGCGAACACTGAAGCTTTCTTT.

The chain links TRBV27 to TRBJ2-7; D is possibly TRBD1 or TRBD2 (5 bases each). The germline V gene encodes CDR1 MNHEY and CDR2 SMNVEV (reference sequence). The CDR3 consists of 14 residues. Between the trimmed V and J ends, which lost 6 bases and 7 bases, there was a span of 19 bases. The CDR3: CASSPNWDAREQYF. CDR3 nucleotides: TGTGCCAGCAGCCCGAATTGGGACGCCCGGGAGCAGTACTTC.

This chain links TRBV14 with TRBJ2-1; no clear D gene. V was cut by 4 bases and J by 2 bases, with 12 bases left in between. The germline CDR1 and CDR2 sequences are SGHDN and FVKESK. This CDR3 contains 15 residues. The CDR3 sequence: CASSPLADPYNEQFF. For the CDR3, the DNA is TGTGCCAGCAGCCCGTTGGCGGATCCCTACAATGAGCAGTTCTTC.

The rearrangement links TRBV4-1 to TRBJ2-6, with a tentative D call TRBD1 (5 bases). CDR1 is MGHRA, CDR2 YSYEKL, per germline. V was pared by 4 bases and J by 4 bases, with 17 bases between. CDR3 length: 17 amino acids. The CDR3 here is CASSLKEQGSGANVLTF. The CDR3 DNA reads TGCGCCAGCAGCCTCAAAGAGCAGGGCTCGGGGGCCAACGTCCTGACTTTC.

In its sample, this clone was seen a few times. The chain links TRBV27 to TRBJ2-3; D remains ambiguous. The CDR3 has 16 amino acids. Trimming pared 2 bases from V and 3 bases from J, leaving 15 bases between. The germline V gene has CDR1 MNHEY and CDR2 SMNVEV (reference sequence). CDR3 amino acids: CASSLSGRLRTDTQYF. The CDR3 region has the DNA TGTGCCAGCAGTTTAAGTGGCAGGTTGAGGACAGATACGCAGTATTTT.

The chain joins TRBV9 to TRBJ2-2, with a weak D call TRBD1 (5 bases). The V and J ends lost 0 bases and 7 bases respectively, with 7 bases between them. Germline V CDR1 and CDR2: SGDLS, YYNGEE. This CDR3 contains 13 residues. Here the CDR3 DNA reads TGTGCCAGCAGCGTAGAAGGGGTCGGGGAGCTGTTTTTT. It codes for CASSVEGVGELFF.

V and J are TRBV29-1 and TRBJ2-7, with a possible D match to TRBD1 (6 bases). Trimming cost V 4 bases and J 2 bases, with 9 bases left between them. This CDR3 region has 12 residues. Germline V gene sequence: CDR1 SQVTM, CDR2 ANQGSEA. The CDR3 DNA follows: TGCAGCGTTGGGACAGATACCTACGAGCAGTACTTC. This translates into CSVGTDTYEQYF.

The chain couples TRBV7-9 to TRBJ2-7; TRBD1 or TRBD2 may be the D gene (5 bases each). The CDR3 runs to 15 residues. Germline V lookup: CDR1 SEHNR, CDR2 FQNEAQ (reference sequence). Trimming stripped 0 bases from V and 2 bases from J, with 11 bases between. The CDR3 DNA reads TGTGCCAGCAGCTTAGCTGCCGGGACGGCCTACGAGCAGTACTTC. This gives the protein CASSLAAGTAYEQYF.

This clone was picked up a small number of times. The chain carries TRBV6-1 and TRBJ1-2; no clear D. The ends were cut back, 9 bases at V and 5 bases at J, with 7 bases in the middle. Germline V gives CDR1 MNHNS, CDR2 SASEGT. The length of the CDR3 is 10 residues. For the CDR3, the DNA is TGTGCCAGTGTGGCTTATGGCTACACCTTC. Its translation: CASVAYGYTF.

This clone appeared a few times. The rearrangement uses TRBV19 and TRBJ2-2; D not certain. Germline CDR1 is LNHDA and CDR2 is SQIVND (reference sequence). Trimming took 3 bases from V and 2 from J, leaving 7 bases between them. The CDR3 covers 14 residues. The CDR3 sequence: CASSIGENTGELFF. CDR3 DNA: TGTGCCAGTAGTATTGGGGAAAACACCGGGGAGCTGTTTTTT.

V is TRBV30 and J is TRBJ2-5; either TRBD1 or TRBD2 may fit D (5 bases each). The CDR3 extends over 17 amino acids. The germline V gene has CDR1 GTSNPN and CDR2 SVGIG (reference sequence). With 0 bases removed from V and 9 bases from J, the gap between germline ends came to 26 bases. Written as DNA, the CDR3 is TGTGCCTGGAGTGTACTCAGTGGGGCATCAAGACTGCGGGCCCAGTACTTC. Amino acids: CAWSVLSGASRLRAQYF. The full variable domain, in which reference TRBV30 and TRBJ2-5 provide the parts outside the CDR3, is SQTIHQWPATLVQPVGSPLSLECTVEGTSNPNLYWYRQAAGRGLQLLFYSVGIGQISSEVPQNLSASRPQDRQFILSSKKLLLSDSGFYLCAWSVLSGASRLRAQYFGPGTRLLVL.

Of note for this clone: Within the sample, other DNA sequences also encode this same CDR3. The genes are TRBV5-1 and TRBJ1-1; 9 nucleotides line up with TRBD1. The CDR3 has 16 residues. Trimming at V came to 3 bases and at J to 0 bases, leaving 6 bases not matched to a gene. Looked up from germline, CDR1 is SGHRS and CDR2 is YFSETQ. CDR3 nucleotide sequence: TGCGCCAGCAGCTCAGACAGGGGGGCAATGAACACTGAAGCTTTCTTT. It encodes CASSSDRGAMNTEAFF.

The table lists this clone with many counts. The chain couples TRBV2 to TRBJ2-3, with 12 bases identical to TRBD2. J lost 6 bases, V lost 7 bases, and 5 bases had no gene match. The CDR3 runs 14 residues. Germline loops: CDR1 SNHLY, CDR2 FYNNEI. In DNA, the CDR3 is TGTGCCAGCATGGGCGGACTAGCGGGGGATACGCAGTATTTT. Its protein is CASMGGLAGDTQYF.